This T cell receptor (beta chain) was sequenced for a study of blood T cell repertoires in COVID-19. In the study overall: Some COVID-19 samples were acute and others convalescent; all came from the United States, Italy and Spain. Nucleic acid was either cDNA or gDNA, and it came from T cells, B-cell-depleted T cells, or PBMCs.

How the authors handled the data: How many nucleated cells were present was estimated from reference gene primer amplification. Assay used: immunoSEQ multiplex PCR; TCRdb lists only in-frame clones, some missing. V and J calls and clone size are as listed in that table; D and trimming were resolved from the DNA. Of 150,000 to 200,000 clones listed, about 86% are singletons. Per germline, CDR1 SGHTA and CDR2 FQGNSA. This CDR3 contains 13 residues. The germline V and J ends were trimmed by 6 bases and 7 bases, with 13 bases remaining between them. The sequenced material came from peripheral blood. The clonotype was recovered from a human donor with acute or convalescent COVID-19. The donor label of this sample is uncertain. The chain is built from TRBV7-2 and TRBJ1-5; D call uncertain. In nucleotides, the CDR3 is TGTGCCAGCAGTTTTAGCGTGCGGCAGCCCCAGCATTTT. Translation gives CASSFSVRQPQHF.